Listed below are T cell receptor beta chains from one sample, sequenced in a study of cytomegalovirus exposure and HLA in healthy donors. Measured with immunoSEQ multiplex PCR; TCRdb has only the in-frame clones, and not every one. The data show a few hundred thousand clones, over 60% seen once. The sample comprised PBMCs. The receptors stem from a man between 40 and 49 years old in good health and CMV-seronegative. CDR3s leave out the opening cysteine and the closing phenylalanine or tryptophan.

>TRBV5-1
ASSNTGTGTGGYT
>TRBV4-3
ASSQDRGRSRTDTQY
>TRBV7-9
ASSQTTSTDTQY
>TRBV10-3
AISDSGGGSNEQF
>TRBV5-4
ASSAFNSPLH
>TRBV15
ATSRGWEGTATEAF
>TRBV6-5
ASSSMSGTDSYEQY
>TRBV19
ASSIIQAGQETQY
>TRBV5-6
ASSPGTGIYGYT
>TRBV6-6
ASDDRGRGGYT
>TRBV6-1
ASSGGRRQNYGYT
>TRBV7-9
SSSPPRLAPYNEQF
>TRBV5-6
ASSSLGTGSYEQY
>TRBV19
ASSTVASGLLIQY
>TRBV14
ASSQEKFGGSPLH
>TRBV14
ASSFRGGPLNGNEQF
>TRBV19
ASSIAGEWEQPQH
>TRBV27
ASSLLPGIGYT
>TRBV4-3
ASSQDGTRYNEQF
>TRBV7-3
ASSLGLSGANVLT
>TRBV11-3
ASSLGDRGRGEQY
>TRBV9
ASSVEGGATDTQY
>TRBV21-1
ASSGQGGANTEAF
>TRBV27
ASSHRDNSYEQY
>TRBV9
ASSPMGGQETQY
>TRBV28
ASSPHGRGTYNEQF
>TRBV2
ASSEEAGRIYGYT
>TRBV7-9
ASSSSGRASDEQY
>TRBV23-1
ASSRDRGVFRRY
>TRBV6-1
ASSDMTVRHYNSPLH
>TRBV7-3
ASSLLQGACSNQPQH
>TRBV27
ASSLRDRGPYEQY
>TRBV27
ASQTRRGDQPQH
>TRBV5-1
ASSLLGDYSYNEQF
>TRBV19
ASSNRQGARVISVTEAF
>TRBV2
ASSPSGGYTDTQY
>TRBV5-1
ASSPPGPANTGELF
>TRBV7-9
ASSRLRDRDTEAF
>TRBV28
ASSSLGNTIY
>TRBV7-6
ASSSLRDSNEQF
>TRBV5-1
ASSWARRSGANVLT
>TRBV28
ASSPPTKGTQY
>TRBV4-2
ASSQDDLAGDTGELF
>TRBV6-1
ASKTGTESNQPQH
>TRBV7-2
ASSLHDRDYGYT